One sample yielded the 21 T cell receptor beta chains listed below, sequenced in a study of metastatic and nonmetastatic thyroid tumors. Thyroid surgery had not been preceded by any treatment in any patient. TCRdb re-called the PCR reads through MiXCR. The repertoire holds 15,000 to 20,000 clones, with more than 30% as singletons. Sequences were obtained from tumor tissue. These receptors originate from a female donor with papillary thyroid cancer or a benign thyroid nodule (not recorded which). Some clones in this sample may be carry-over from other donors' samples.

This clone qualifies as medium-sized (0.01 to 0.1%). V usage is TRBV19 and J usage is TRBJ1-5, with D hard to call. Trimming took off 8 bases at V and 5 bases at J, with 22 bases between the two ends. Germline loops: CDR1 LNHDA, CDR2 SQIVND (reference sequence). This CDR3 region has 16 residues. In nucleotides, the CDR3 is TGTGCCAGTCGCCCCCATTTACCAGGTGGGGATCAGCCCCAGCATTTT. Protein product: CASRPHLPGGDQPQHF.

CDR3 amino acids: CASSQDRTGRSYGYTF. The CDR3 bases are TGTGCCAGCAGCCAAGATCGGACAGGGAGATCCTATGGCTACACCTTC. This chain joins TRBV14 and TRBJ1-2, with TRBD1 matching over 8 bases. The CDR3 runs to 16 residues. CDR1 and CDR2 (germline): SGHDN, FVKESK. Trimming cost V 0 bases and J 4 bases; bases outside gene matches: 7.

This clone has more than one count but fewer than ten. V and J are TRBV12-3 or TRBV12-4 and TRBJ1-6; no definite D call. V was clipped by 3 bases and J by 4 bases, with 7 bases between them. The length of the CDR3 is 14 residues. CDR3 protein: CASSLKGYNSPLHF. The DNA of the CDR3 is TGTGCCAGCAGTTTGAAAGGTTATAATTCACCCCTCCACTTT.

The chain couples TRBV10-3 to TRBJ2-7, with 9 bases aligning to TRBD2. J lost 4 bases, V lost 0 bases, and 1 base had no gene match. Per the germline V gene, CDR1 is ENHRY and CDR2 is SYGVKD. This CDR3 contains 14 residues. The CDR3 nucleotides are TGTGCCATCAGTGAGTCGGGACTAGCTTACGAGCAGTACTTC. Translating gives CAISESGLAYEQYF.

The table lists this clone with many counts. This chain connects TRBV7-2 to TRBJ2-5; 7 bases fit TRBD2. The CDR3 runs to 16 residues. V lost 2 bases and J lost 2; bases outside the gene matches: 8. The germline gives CDR1 SGHTA, CDR2 FQGNSA. In nucleotides, the CDR3 is TGTGCCAGCAGCTTATTCGAGGGAGGGTTTCAAGAGACCCAGTACTTC. Translating it yields CASSLFEGGFQETQYF.

The genes are TRBV27 and TRBJ2-1; TRBD2 matches 12 bases. Germline CDR1 is MNHEY and CDR2 is SMNVEV (reference sequence). The CDR3 loop spans 16 amino acids. Trimming removed 6 bases from V and 9 bases from J; junction bases left unmatched: 12. The CDR3 region is CASSLDLAGGPGEQFF. In DNA form, the CDR3 reads TGTGCCAGCAGCTTAGATCTAGCGGGAGGGCCGGGTGAGCAGTTCTTC.

This clone was recorded at least ten times. This chain uses TRBV7-8 with TRBJ1-3; D not resolved. The CDR3 length is 15 residues. The V end lost 5 bases, the J end lost 3 bases, and 14 bases lay between the germline ends. From germline, CDR1 is SGHVS and CDR2 FQNEAQ. The CDR3 spells CASSQFGVGGNTIYF. As DNA, the CDR3 is TGTGCCAGCAGCCAATTCGGGGTCGGTGGAAACACCATATATTTT.

This clone was counted a few times. The chain joins TRBV27 to TRBJ1-2; D unclear. Germline CDR1 and CDR2: MNHEY and SMNVEV (reference sequence). The CDR3 is 13 amino acids. The V gene lost 2 bases and the J gene lost 2 bases, with 6 bases spanning the gap. Here the CDR3 reads CASSLSRNYGYTF. The CDR3 region has the DNA TGTGCCAGCAGTTTAAGTAGAAACTATGGCTACACCTTC.

This chain links TRBV20-1 with TRBJ2-1, with 7 bases identical to TRBD1. CDR3 length: 14 amino acids. From germline, CDR1 is DFQATT and CDR2 SNEGSKA (reference sequence). Unmatched junction bases numbered 14, after V lost 0 bases and J lost 15 bases. For the CDR3, the DNA is TGCAGTGCTAGAGATCCAAGGGGGCAGGATATGCGGTTCTTC. Protein product: CSARDPRGQDMRFF.

V gene TRBV20-1 combines with J gene TRBJ2-3; 10 bases are a match to TRBD2. Germline trimming cut 3 bases from V and 5 bases from J; bases unmatched to any gene: 2. Germline V gene lookup returns CDR1 DFQATT and CDR2 SNEGSKA (reference sequence). CDR3 length equals 13 residues. The CDR3 nucleotides are TGCAGTGCTAGGAGCGGGGGGGGAGATACGCAGTATTTT. It encodes CSARSGGGDTQYF.

The gene calls are TRBV20-1 and TRBJ1-6; 7 nucleotides line up with TRBD1. CDR1 is DFQATT, CDR2 SNEGSKA, per germline (reference sequence). V trimming: 5 bases; J trimming: 6 bases; junction bases outside the gene matches: 4. This CDR3 has 13 amino acids. CDR3 residues: CSAARDSNSPLHF. CDR3 nucleotide sequence: TGCAGTGCTGCCCGGGACAGTAATTCACCCCTCCACTTT.

The J gene is TRBJ2-7, the V gene TRBV4-1; 10 bases map to TRBD2. Germline trimming cut 0 bases from V and 3 bases from J; bases unmatched to any gene: 14. The CDR3 consists of 19 residues. Germline V CDR1 and CDR2: MGHRA, YSYEKL. The CDR3 loop is CASSQDWQPGLAACYEQYV. Written as DNA, the CDR3 is TGCGCCAGCAGCCAAGATTGGCAACCAGGACTAGCGGCCTGCTACGAGCAGTACGTC.

This clone was detected a few times. The chain links TRBV6-1 to TRBJ2-1; D may be TRBD2 (6 bases). Germline-derived CDR1 and CDR2 are MNHNS and SASEGT. CDR3 length equals 14 residues. V was pared by 5 bases and J by 8 bases, with 16 bases between. The CDR3: CASSRRPGSDEQFF. The CDR3 nucleotides are TGTGCCAGCAGTCGCCGCCCCGGGAGTGATGAGCAGTTCTTC.

This clone was counted a few times. It may be a read error: a sequence one base away is much more abundant. The sample holds other DNA sequences that translate to the same CDR3. V usage is TRBV29-1 and J usage is TRBJ1-1, with a weak D call TRBD1 (6 bases). The CDR3 loop spans 15 amino acids. With 7 bases removed from V and 0 bases from J, the gap between germline ends came to 18 bases. Germline values: CDR1 SQVTM, CDR2 ANQGSEA. For the CDR3, the DNA is TGCAGCGGGGGGGCAGGTTGGGCCATGAACACTGAAGCTTTCTTT. Its protein is CSGGAGWAMNTEAFF.

In its sample, this clone ranks as medium-sized (0.01 to 0.1%). This chain joins TRBV28 and TRBJ2-6, with no clear D. Germline V gene data show CDR1 as MDHEN and CDR2 as SYDVKM. V lost 4 bases to trimming and J lost 0 bases, with 10 bases between them. The CDR3 has 16 amino acids. CDR3 residues: CASSSRTVSGANVLTF. The CDR3 nucleotides read TGTGCCAGCAGTTCTCGCACGGTCTCTGGGGCCAACGTCCTGACTTTC.

In its sample, this clone ranks as medium-sized (0.01 to 0.1%). This rearrangement joins TRBV28 to TRBJ2-7, with D perhaps matching TRBD1 (5 bases). This CDR3 region has 14 residues. Germline CDR1 reads MDHEN; CDR2 reads SYDVKM. Trimming cost V 6 bases and J 5 bases, with 17 bases left between them. The CDR3: CASSEMFRAHEQYF. CDR3 sequence (DNA): TGTGCCAGCAGCGAAATGTTCAGGGCTCACGAGCAGTACTTC.

The rearrangement uses TRBV5-8 and TRBJ1-4; D is ambiguous. The germline V gene encodes CDR1 SGHTS and CDR2 YDEGEE. The CDR3 extends over 12 amino acids. Trimming cost V 0 bases and J 8 bases, with 5 bases left between them. The CDR3 loop reads CASSLDGEKLFF. Written as DNA, the CDR3 is TGTGCCAGCAGCTTGGATGGGGAAAAACTGTTTTTT.

CDR3 nucleotides: TGTGCCAGCAGTTACTTTGGGGTCCGGGAGACCCAGTACTTC. Protein: CASSYFGVRETQYF. The J gene is TRBJ2-5, the V gene TRBV6-2 or TRBV6-3, with D hard to call. Germline CDR1 reads MNHEY; CDR2 reads SVGEGT. The V end lost 1 base, the J end lost 5 bases, and 11 bases lay between the germline ends. The CDR3 length is 14 residues.

The chain recombines TRBV28 with TRBJ2-7; 9 bases line up with TRBD1. Germline lookup yields CDR1 MDHEN and CDR2 SYDVKM. This CDR3 is built from 15 residues. V lost 6 bases and J lost 1; bases outside the gene matches: 7. CDR3 in amino acids: CASSSPGQGSYEQYF. The CDR3 nucleotides are TGTGCCAGCAGCTCTCCGGGACAGGGTTCCTACGAGCAGTACTTC.

The chain uses TRBV5-5 and TRBJ1-5, with no clear D. CDR1 is SGHKS and CDR2 is YYEKEE in the germline V gene (reference sequence). V lost 1 base to trimming and J lost 1 base, with 9 bases between them. CDR3 length: 15 residues. CDR3 in amino acids: CASSLNIWSNQPQHF. As DNA, the CDR3 is TGTGCCAGCAGCTTGAATATTTGGAGCAATCAGCCCCAGCATTTT.

Judged by abundance, this clone is medium-sized. V and J are TRBV28 and TRBJ1-4; weak D call: TRBD1 (5 bases). V was trimmed by 2 bases and J by 11 bases, leaving 18 bases between them. CDR3 size: 15 residues. Germline lookup yields CDR1 MDHEN and CDR2 SYDVKM. The CDR3 bases are TGTGCCAGCAGTTTAGTTGCGACAGCCCGCGGGAAACTGTTTTTT. It yields the protein CASSLVATARGKLFF.